The 10 T cell receptor beta chains reported below all come from one sample, sequenced in a study of blood T cell repertoires in COVID-19. Data came from immunoSEQ multiplex PCR; TCRdb stores just in-frame clones and leaves some out. The sample holds 210,000 or so clones, around 81% seen once. Sequenced material: PBMCs or T cells enriched from blood (not recorded which). The receptors were sampled from a woman between 40 and 55 years old with acute COVID-19.

The chain employs TRBV11-2 and TRBJ2-7; possible D gene TRBD2, 5 bases. Germline lookup yields CDR1 SGHAT and CDR2 FQNNGV. Trimming pared 5 bases from V and 4 bases from J, leaving 12 bases between. The CDR3 loop spans 13 amino acids. This CDR3 is CASSARGSYEQYF. DNA for the CDR3: TGTGCCAGCAGCGCAAGAGGGAGTTACGAGCAGTACTTC.

This sequence joins TRBV6-2 or TRBV6-3 and TRBJ2-3; D ambiguous. Germline V gene sequence: CDR1 MNHEY, CDR2 SVGEGT. The length of the CDR3 is 12 residues. The V end was cut by 2 bases, the J end by 8 bases, with 8 bases between. The CDR3 coding sequence is TGTGCCAGCAGTTACGTTCCGGGTACGCAGTATTTT. It yields the protein CASSYVPGTQYF.

V is TRBV5-5 and J is TRBJ1-1, with D possibly matching TRBD1 (6 bases). Germline lookup yields CDR1 SGHKS and CDR2 YYEKEE (reference sequence). The ends were cut back, 2 bases at V and 0 bases at J, with 14 bases in the middle. This CDR3 is 16 amino acids long. The CDR3 DNA is TGTGCCAGCAGCTTAGAGGGGGTAGGGCTGAACACTGAAGCTTTCTTT. Translated, it gives CASSLEGVGLNTEAFF.

The chain joins TRBV9 to TRBJ2-3; D not certain. Germline V lookup: CDR1 SGDLS, CDR2 YYNGEE. Trimming stripped 2 bases from V and 1 base from J, with 11 bases between. There are 15 residues in the CDR3. The CDR3 region has the DNA TGTGCCAGCAGCGTGGTAGTAAGTGGCACAGATACGCAGTATTTT. Its protein is CASSVVVSGTDTQYF.

The rearrangement links TRBV5-4 to TRBJ1-5, with D possibly TRBD1 on 6 matching bases. Trimming cost V 2 bases and J 1 base, with 7 bases left between them. In germline, CDR1 is SGHNT, CDR2 YYREEE (reference sequence). CDR3 size: 14 residues. The CDR3 protein is CASSFTGSNQPQHF. CDR3 nucleotide sequence: TGTGCCAGCAGCTTTACAGGGAGCAATCAGCCCCAGCATTTT.

This clone was counted once. The genes are TRBV28 and TRBJ2-2, with 10 nucleotides matching TRBD1. The CDR3 extends over 16 amino acids. The germline gives CDR1 MDHEN, CDR2 SYDVKM. The J segment lost 1 base and the V segment lost 6 bases, leaving 5 bases of the junction unmatched. The CDR3 DNA follows: TGTGCCAGCAGAACCCGGACAGGGGGGAACACCGGGGAGCTGTTTTTT. It codes for CASRTRTGGNTGELFF. The complete variable domain, with remaining parts taken from reference TRBV28 and TRBJ2-2, reads DVKVTQSSRYLVKRTGEKVFLECVQDMDHENMFWYRQDPGLGLRLIYFSYDVKMKEKGDIPEGYSVSREKKERFSLILESASTNQTSMYLCASRTRTGGNTGELFFGEGSRLTVL.

This sequence joins TRBV7-2 and TRBJ1-6; 7 bases agree with TRBD1. Germline V gives CDR1 SGHTA, CDR2 FQGNSA. CDR3 length: 14 residues. V lost 5 bases and J lost 9; bases outside the gene matches: 7. The CDR3 region has the DNA TGTGCCAGCAGCCACAGGGGAGTCGGTTCACCCCTCCACTTT. Translated: CASSHRGVGSPLHF.

This clone was counted a single time. V gene TRBV7-2 combines with J gene TRBJ1-1, with TRBD1 identical over 8 bases. Germline V gene data show CDR1 as SGHTA and CDR2 as FQGNSA. CDR3 length: 14 residues. V was clipped by 5 bases and J by 4 bases; unmatched bases: 6. CDR3 amino acids: CASSQITGGTEAFF. The DNA of the CDR3 is TGTGCCAGCAGCCAAATTACAGGGGGCACTGAAGCTTTCTTT.

This clone was seen once. V usage is TRBV29-1 and J usage is TRBJ1-6; unclear D gene. The CDR3 runs 13 residues. V dropped 5 bases and J dropped 10 bases, with 15 bases sitting between them. From germline, CDR1 is SQVTM and CDR2 ANQGSEA. For the CDR3, the DNA is TGCAGCGTTAGGACGGGGAGCGAGTCACCCCTCCACTTT. It is translated as CSVRTGSESPLHF.

This clone showed up just a few times. The CDR3 is CSVAQPGEKLFF. CDR3 coding DNA: TGCAGCGTTGCTCAGCCGGGTGAAAAACTGTTTTTT. This rearrangement joins TRBV29-1 to TRBJ1-4; D ambiguous. V dropped 4 bases and J dropped 7 bases, with 10 bases sitting between them. This CDR3 spans 12 amino acids. Germline assignment: CDR1 SQVTM and CDR2 ANQGSEA.